The T cell receptor beta chain under discussion was sequenced for a study of blood T cell repertoires in COVID-19. Study-level background: In each case, the material was cDNA or gDNA derived from T cells, B-cell-depleted T cells, or PBMCs.

J gave up 5 bases and V 4 bases, and 4 bases lay outside the gene matches. CDR1 and CDR2 from the germline V gene are LNHDA and SQIVND (reference sequence). This CDR3 is 15 amino acids long. Only in-frame clones appear in the TCRdb table, and some are missing; sequencing was by immunoSEQ multiplex PCR. The profile covers about 170,000 clones, with about four fifths appearing a single time and about 2% taken by the ten largest. The specimen was peripheral blood. The chain recombines TRBV19 with TRBJ2-2; 10 bases map to TRBD2. This sequence was found in a woman older than 75 with acute or convalescent COVID-19. The CDR3 region is CASSTRTSGTGELFF. CDR3 nucleotide sequence: TGTGCCAGTAGTACCCGGACTAGCGGTACCGGGGAGCTGTTTTTT.